This T cell receptor beta chain was recovered during a study of T-cell memory formation after mild COVID-19. Study outcomes and limitations: A second wave of clones peaked on day 37, and their SARS-CoV-2 specificity went unconfirmed. A second wave expanding day 15 to 37 was CD4+-biased; contracting clones were balanced.

Concerning this clonotype: Its cognate antigen is unknown.

This CDR3 is built from 13 residues. The germline CDR1 and CDR2 sequences are SGHTA and FQGNSA. V lost 4 bases to trimming and J lost 8 bases; unmatched junction nucleotides: 3. TCRdb reprocessed the 5' RACE reads via MiXCR and lists one record per CDR3 protein. The table lists about 170,000 distinct CDR3 sequences, 10% to 15% of them singletons. Material: PBMCs or a T cell subset sorted from them (not recorded which). J is TRBJ1-4 and V is TRBV7-2; 8 bases fit TRBD1. The TCR was taken from a young man who had mild COVID-19 (a few samples of this study predate the infection). Cell type and time point are not known. The CDR3, as DNA: TGTGCCAGCAGCTCCGGGACAGGCGAAAAACTGTTTTTT. Residues: CASSSGTGEKLFF.